A single sample gave rise to the 26 T cell receptor beta chains below, sequenced in a study of cytomegalovirus exposure and HLA in healthy donors. Primers included in the PCR were 60 Vbeta and 13 Jbeta primers. The method was immunoSEQ multiplex PCR; TCRdb's version includes in-frame clones alone and lacks a portion of them. The table includes approximately 150,000 clones, 80% detected once. The material sequenced was PBMCs. These receptors all stem from a man aged 30-40 years in good health and CMV-seronegative.

This clone was detected a few times. The chain is built from TRBV7-3 and TRBJ2-1; 11 bases fit TRBD2. Trimming cost V 2 bases and J 5 bases; bases outside gene matches: 2. This CDR3 has 15 residues. Germline V gene sequence: CDR1 SGHTA, CDR2 FQGTGA. The CDR3 coding sequence is TGTGCCAGCAGCTTATCTAGCGGGAGGCACAATGAGCAGTTCTTC. As protein: CASSLSSGRHNEQFF.

V is TRBV9 and J is TRBJ2-1, with a possible D match to TRBD2 (5 bases). This CDR3 spans 16 amino acids. V was trimmed by 4 bases and J by 1 base, leaving 15 bases between them. Germline loops: CDR1 SGDLS, CDR2 YYNGEE. The CDR3 DNA sequence: TGTGCCAGCAGCCTCATAGCGTTGGAGTCCTACAATGAGCAGTTCTTC. It yields the protein CASSLIALESYNEQFF. The complete variable domain, with remaining parts taken from reference TRBV9 and TRBJ2-1, reads DSGVTQTPKHLITATGQRVTLRCSPRSGDLSVYWYQQSLDQGLQFLIQYYNGEERAKGNILERFSAQQFPDLHSELNLSSLELGDSALYFCASSLIALESYNEQFFGPGTRLTVL.

The rearrangement uses TRBV9 and TRBJ2-2, with 11 bases that match TRBD2. Trimming removed 6 bases from V and 2 bases from J; junction bases left unmatched: 6. CDR1 is SGDLS and CDR2 is YYNGEE in the germline V gene. This CDR3 is 16 amino acids long. The CDR3 spells CASNLTSGANTGELFF. The DNA for the CDR3 is TGTGCCAGCAATTTGACTAGCGGGGCTAACACCGGGGAGCTGTTTTTT.

The chain couples TRBV11-2 to TRBJ2-4; D is perhaps TRBD1 (6 bases). Trimming left V 4 bases short and J 10 bases short, with 11 bases between. This CDR3 has 12 amino acids. Per the germline V gene, CDR1 is SGHAT and CDR2 is FQNNGV. CDR3 DNA: TGTGCCAGCAGCTGGACAGAGACGATTCAGTACTTC. Protein product: CASSWTETIQYF.

Note on this clone: One junction end does not reproduce the germline sequence, and a read error may be involved. The V and J genes are TRBV7-9 and TRBJ1-5, with D unclear. The CDR3 runs 14 residues. Per germline, CDR1 SEHNR and CDR2 FQNEAQ (reference sequence). CDR3 loop: CSSSLGGLNQPQHF. DNA of the CDR3: TGTTCCAGCAGCTTAGGCGGTTTGAATCAGCCCCAGCATTTT.

The rearrangement links TRBV28 to TRBJ2-3, with 10 bases identical to TRBD2. V lost 3 bases and J lost 8; bases outside the gene matches: 5. The CDR3 totals 14 residues. The V gene's germline CDR1 is MDHEN and CDR2 SYDVKM. Written as DNA, the CDR3 is TGTGCCAGCAGTTTTTTAGCGGGAGGCTCTACGCAGTATTTT. Translated: CASSFLAGGSTQYF. The variable domain in full, with the rest retrieved from reference TRBV28 and TRBJ2-3, is DVKVTQSSRYLVKRTGEKVFLECVQDMDHENMFWYRQDPGLGLRLIYFSYDVKMKEKGDIPEGYSVSREKKERFSLILESASTNQTSMYLCASSFLAGGSTQYFGPGTRLTVL.

The chain employs TRBV28 and TRBJ2-7, with 12 bases identical to TRBD2. Germline CDR1 and CDR2: MDHEN and SYDVKM. Losses at the gene ends were 6 bases for V and 4 bases for J; bases not matched to a gene: 7. This CDR3 contains 15 residues. Written as DNA, the CDR3 is TGTGCCAGCAGGCGACTAGCGGGAGAAGTTTACGAGCAGTACTTC. It encodes CASRRLAGEVYEQYF. Drawing the rest from reference TRBV28 and TRBJ2-7, the complete variable domain is DVKVTQSSRYLVKRTGEKVFLECVQDMDHENMFWYRQDPGLGLRLIYFSYDVKMKEKGDIPEGYSVSREKKERFSLILESASTNQTSMYLCASRRLAGEVYEQYFGPGTRLTVT.

The chain links TRBV9 to TRBJ2-3, with 7 bases matching TRBD1. Trimming removed 4 bases from V and 4 bases from J; junction bases left unmatched: 12. Germline-derived CDR1 and CDR2 are SGDLS and YYNGEE. The CDR3 length is 16 residues. The CDR3 region has the DNA TGTGCCAGCAGCCCTCGGACAGGCTCTGGCGCAGATACGCAGTATTTT. It specifies CASSPRTGSGADTQYF.

V gene TRBV7-9 combines with J gene TRBJ2-4; possible D gene TRBD1, 5 bases. In germline, CDR1 is SEHNR, CDR2 FQNEAQ (reference sequence). The CDR3 length is 13 residues. Trimming removed 1 base from V and 6 bases from J, with 7 bases in between. The CDR3 DNA reads TGTGCCAGCAGCTTAGGGCAGGGAAACATTCAGTACTTC. This sequence encodes CASSLGQGNIQYF.

The chain couples TRBV11-2 to TRBJ1-4, with D possibly TRBD1 on 5 matching bases. V lost 5 bases and J lost 8, with 21 bases in between. This CDR3 is 16 amino acids long. Looked up from germline, CDR1 is SGHAT and CDR2 is FQNNGV. The CDR3 protein is CASSNPYRKIKEKLFF. The CDR3 DNA is TGTGCCAGCAGCAACCCGTACAGGAAGATAAAAGAAAAACTGTTTTTT. Drawing the rest from reference TRBV11-2 and TRBJ1-4, the complete variable domain is EAGVAQSPRYKIIEKRQSVAFWCNPISGHATLYWYQQILGQGPKLLIQFQNNGVVDDSQLPKDRFSAERLKGVDSTLKIQPAKLEDSAVYLCASSNPYRKIKEKLFFGSGTQLSVL.

The chain joins TRBV18 to TRBJ1-6, with 9 bases identical to TRBD1. V was clipped by 3 bases and J by 2 bases; unmatched bases: 5. There are 17 residues in the CDR3. In germline, CDR1 is KGHSH, CDR2 LQKENI. CDR3 sequence: CASSPRDRETYNSPLHF. The CDR3 DNA reads as TGTGCCAGCTCACCCCGGGACAGGGAGACCTATAATTCACCCCTCCACTTT.

This clone was counted between two and nine times. The J gene is TRBJ1-2, the V gene TRBV7-2, with D hard to call. The V and J ends lost 3 bases and 7 bases respectively, with 9 bases between them. This CDR3 contains 12 residues. From germline, CDR1 is SGHTA and CDR2 FQGNSA. As DNA, the CDR3 is TGTGCCAGCAGCTTTGAACTAATTGGCTACACCTTC. Its protein product is CASSFELIGYTF.

This chain links TRBV28 with TRBJ1-2; no clear D gene. The V gene lost 3 bases and the J gene lost 3 bases, with 5 bases spanning the gap. Germline loops: CDR1 MDHEN, CDR2 SYDVKM. The CDR3 contains 12 residues. Written as DNA, the CDR3 is TGTGCCAGCAGTTTCCAGGACTATGGCTACACCTTC. Encoded protein: CASSFQDYGYTF.

The rearrangement joins TRBV9 to TRBJ2-3; 10 nucleotides line up with TRBD2. The CDR3 totals 16 residues. Germline loops: CDR1 SGDLS, CDR2 YYNGEE. V shed 3 bases and J 1 base; nucleotides not matched to a gene: 5. The CDR3 sequence: CASSESLAGGTDTQYF. The CDR3 region has the DNA TGTGCCAGCAGCGAGTCGCTAGCGGGGGGCACAGATACGCAGTATTTT.

The chain joins TRBV7-3 to TRBJ1-4, with a weak D call TRBD1 (5 bases). Trimming cost V 2 bases and J 3 bases, with 10 bases left between them. CDR1 SGHTA and CDR2 FQGTGA come from the germline V gene. CDR3 size: 15 residues. The CDR3, as DNA: TGTGCCAGCAGCTTAGGGGGGTTGCCTAATGAAAAACTGTTTTTT. Encoded protein: CASSLGGLPNEKLFF.

This chain uses TRBV28 with TRBJ1-5; 7 nucleotides agree with TRBD1. CDR3 length: 14 residues. CDR1 and CDR2 from the germline V gene are MDHEN and SYDVKM. V lost 7 bases to trimming and J lost 6 bases; unmatched junction nucleotides: 9. This CDR3 reads CASIDRVWGQPQHF. The CDR3 DNA follows: TGTGCCAGCATCGACAGGGTTTGGGGTCAGCCCCAGCATTTT.

This chain uses TRBV6-4 with TRBJ2-1; no definite D call. V was shortened by 5 bases and J by 3 bases, with 11 bases between the two germline ends. CDR3 length equals 14 residues. Germline V gene data show CDR1 as MRHNA and CDR2 as SNTAGT. The CDR3, as DNA: TGTGCCAGCAGTCCACTACCCAGCTACAATGAGCAGTTCTTC. Its translation is CASSPLPSYNEQFF.

The chain uses TRBV28 and TRBJ2-4, with 12 nucleotides matching TRBD1. V was clipped by 11 bases and J by 0 bases; unmatched bases: 5. Germline CDR1 reads MDHEN; CDR2 reads SYDVKM. This CDR3 spans 15 amino acids. Written as DNA, the CDR3 is TGTGCCGGGACAGGGGGCCGAGGAGCCAAAAACATTCAGTACTTC. Protein product: CAGTGGRGAKNIQYF.

This clone was counted only a few times. The rearrangement joins TRBV6-6 to TRBJ1-2, with 9 positions matching TRBD1. Germline V CDR1 and CDR2: MNHNY, SVGAGI (reference sequence). This CDR3 has 15 amino acids. V lost 2 bases and J lost 6; bases outside the gene matches: 7. DNA of the CDR3: TGTGCCAGCAGTTACCTCGGGACAGGGCCTAATGGCTACACCTTC. This gives the protein CASSYLGTGPNGYTF.

V and J are TRBV19 and TRBJ1-2, with 7 positions matching TRBD1. CDR3 length: 17 amino acids. Trimming at V came to 3 bases and at J to 0 bases, leaving 10 bases not matched to a gene. Germline V gives CDR1 LNHDA, CDR2 SQIVND (reference sequence). CDR3 bases: TGTGCCAGTAGTATGAGGGACAGCCTGAGAGCTAACTATGGCTACACCTTC. This encodes CASSMRDSLRANYGYTF.

J is TRBJ1-2 and V is TRBV5-4; D is ambiguous. V was pared by 3 bases and J by 5 bases, with 20 bases between. The CDR3 length is 16 residues. Germline lookup yields CDR1 SGHNT and CDR2 YYREEE (reference sequence). CDR3 DNA sequence: TGTGCCAGCAGCTCCTTACTTGATTCCACCCTTTATGGCTACACCTTC. This encodes CASSSLLDSTLYGYTF.

The V call is TRBV30, the J call TRBJ2-1, with TRBD1 identical over 7 bases. With V trimmed by 8 bases and J by 4 bases, 11 bases remained unmatched. The germline CDR1 and CDR2 sequences are GTSNPN and SVGIG (reference sequence). The CDR3 is 14 residues long. CDR3 amino acids: CAGQLGDSYNEQFF. CDR3 coding DNA: TGTGCCGGCCAATTGGGGGACAGTTACAATGAGCAGTTCTTC.

The chain combines TRBV11-2 with TRBJ2-3, with 10 bases that match TRBD2. Per germline, CDR1 SGHAT and CDR2 FQNNGV. V lost 5 bases to trimming and J lost 7 bases; unmatched junction nucleotides: 6. The CDR3 consists of 14 residues. The CDR3 protein is CASSISGGLNTQYF. The CDR3 DNA reads as TGTGCCAGCAGCATTAGCGGGGGGCTGAATACGCAGTATTTT. The whole variable domain, filled in from reference TRBV11-2 and TRBJ2-3, reads EAGVAQSPRYKIIEKRQSVAFWCNPISGHATLYWYQQILGQGPKLLIQFQNNGVVDDSQLPKDRFSAERLKGVDSTLKIQPAKLEDSAVYLCASSISGGLNTQYFGPGTRLTVL.

The chain recombines TRBV29-1 with TRBJ2-1; 8 positions agree with TRBD2. J was trimmed by 0 bases and V by 2 bases; bases with no gene match: 15. The germline CDR1 and CDR2 sequences are SQVTM and ANQGSEA. The CDR3 has 19 amino acids. The CDR3 nucleotides are TGCAGCGTTGAACAATTTGGGCTTCGGGGGGGAAGCTCCTACAATGAGCAGTTCTTC. Translation: CSVEQFGLRGGSSYNEQFF.

The V gene is TRBV27, the J gene TRBJ1-2; no definite D call. The length of the CDR3 is 12 residues. Germline CDR1 MNHEY, CDR2 SMNVEV (reference sequence). The V gene lost 4 bases and the J gene lost 1 base, with 4 bases spanning the gap. The CDR3 sequence: CASSSINYGYTF. CDR3 DNA sequence: TGTGCCAGCAGTTCCATTAACTATGGCTACACCTTC.

V usage is TRBV6-1 and J usage is TRBJ1-5; 7 bases line up with TRBD1. CDR1 is MNHNS, CDR2 SASEGT, per germline. The CDR3 extends over 15 amino acids. V dropped 4 bases and J dropped 4; count of bases not matched to a gene: 7. CDR3 loop: CASSADGTENQPQHF. The DNA of the CDR3 is TGTGCCAGCAGTGCAGACGGGACAGAAAATCAGCCCCAGCATTTT.